This record concerns one T cell receptor beta chain sequence. Several immunoSEQ plates received, in even portions, the genomic DNA of each subset. Using immunoSEQ multiplex PCR, the repertoire was profiled, and TCRdb retains in-frame clones only, with some absent. The sample lists 2 million to 2.5 million clones, more than 90% seen once, with 0.1% to 0.15% in the top ten. This sample is part of a study of shared clonotypes between healthy human individuals. This receptor was taken from a man younger than 35 in good health. Sequenced: naive CD4+ T cells sorted from blood. As to subset: CD45RA+ positively selected.

Here the CDR3 reads CASSPSLGSGEKLFF. The CDR3 DNA is TGTGCCAGCAGTCCGTCTTTAGGCTCGGGGGAGAAACTGTTTTTT. The chain is built from TRBV6-4 and TRBJ1-4, with TRBD1 as a possible D gene (5 bases). V was shortened by 5 bases and J by 11 bases, with 21 bases between the two germline ends. This CDR3 region has 15 residues. Germline V lookup: CDR1 MRHNA, CDR2 SNTAGT.